Presented here are 17 T cell receptor beta chains from one specimen sequenced in a study of blood T cell repertoires in COVID-19. Profiling relied on immunoSEQ multiplex PCR, and the TCRdb table lists in-frame clones only, not all of them. The sample consists of approximately 150,000 clones, 85% to 90% of them appearing once. The sequencing input was peripheral blood. These receptors were taken from a woman in her sixties with acute or convalescent COVID-19.

V usage is TRBV5-1 and J usage is TRBJ1-5; 8 nucleotides match TRBD1. Germline V gives CDR1 SGHRS, CDR2 YFSETQ. J gave up 4 bases and V 2 bases, and 5 bases lay outside the gene matches. The CDR3 totals 15 residues. CDR3 protein: CASSFDGQGNQPQHF. CDR3 coding DNA: TGCGCCAGCAGCTTTGACGGACAGGGAAATCAGCCCCAGCATTTT.

The chain links TRBV15 to TRBJ2-7; D is unresolved. Trimming cost V 0 bases and J 1 base, with 10 bases left between them. CDR3 length: 15 residues. Looked up from germline, CDR1 is LNHNV and CDR2 is YYDKDF (reference sequence). CDR3 amino acids: CATSRDPGGSYEQYF. The CDR3 DNA reads TGTGCCACCAGCAGAGATCCCGGCGGATCCTACGAGCAGTACTTC.

This chain connects TRBV12-3 or TRBV12-4 to TRBJ2-1, with D perhaps matching TRBD1 (6 bases). Trimming removed 10 bases at V and 5 bases at J, with 15 bases between. The CDR3 covers 13 residues. Here the CDR3 DNA reads TGTGCCACGGAGAACAGGGACAACAATGAGCAGTTCTTC. Amino acids: CATENRDNNEQFF.

The V gene is TRBV28, the J gene TRBJ2-5, with D uncertain. Germline CDR1 MDHEN, CDR2 SYDVKM. V was cut by 9 bases and J by 2 bases, with 10 bases left in between. The CDR3 loop spans 12 amino acids. CDR3 sequence (DNA): TGTGCCAGGCTTCTACCGCAAGAGACCCAGTACTTC. It is translated as CARLLPQETQYF.

The genes are TRBV6-5 and TRBJ2-7; the match to TRBD1 covers 7 bases. CDR3 size: 14 residues. V shed 5 bases and J 2 bases; nucleotides not matched to a gene: 6. CDR1 and CDR2 (germline): MNHEY, SVGAGI. The CDR3 DNA follows: TGTGCCAGCAGTAAAAGGGACAGAGCCTACGAGCAGTACTTC. Translated: CASSKRDRAYEQYF.

A few counts support this clone. The chain has TRBV7-2 and TRBJ1-3; 8 bases match TRBD1. The CDR3 totals 15 residues. Germline CDR1 SGHTA, CDR2 FQGNSA. V lost 5 bases to trimming and J lost 4 bases; unmatched junction nucleotides: 7. CDR3 sequence: CASSPAGGGGNTIYF. In DNA, the CDR3 is TGTGCCAGCAGCCCCGCAGGGGGCGGCGGAAACACCATATATTTT. Combining the CDR3 with reference TRBV7-2 and TRBJ1-3 gives the whole variable domain GAGVSQSPSNKVTEKGKDVELRCDPISGHTALYWYRQSLGQGLEFLIYFQGNSAPDKSGLPSDRFSAERTGGSVSTLTIQRTQQEDSAVYLCASSPAGGGGNTIYFGEGSWLTVV.

The chain recombines TRBV7-9 with TRBJ1-3; D unresolved. The CDR3 totals 12 residues. Germline CDR1 reads SEHNR; CDR2 reads FQNEAQ (reference sequence). V shed 10 bases and J shed 3 bases, with 10 bases lying between them. The CDR3 region has the DNA TGTGCCAACAAACCGCTTGGAAACACCATATATTTT. Its translation is CANKPLGNTIYF. The complete variable domain, with remaining parts taken from reference TRBV7-9 and TRBJ1-3, reads DTGVSQNPRHKITKRGQNVTFRCDPISEHNRLYWYRQTLGQGPEFLTYFQNEAQLEKSRLLSDRFSAERPKGSFSTLEIQRTEQGDSAMYLCANKPLGNTIYFGEGSWLTVV.

The V gene is TRBV15, the J gene TRBJ1-6; 7 positions agree with TRBD1. V shed 0 bases and J 9 bases; nucleotides not matched to a gene: 8. CDR3 length: 16 residues. Looked up from germline, CDR1 is LNHNV and CDR2 is YYDKDF (reference sequence). The CDR3 sequence is CATSRDRPGGSSPLHF. The CDR3 nucleotides are TGTGCCACCAGCAGAGATCGACCAGGGGGAAGTTCACCCCTCCACTTT. The complete variable domain, with remaining parts taken from reference TRBV15 and TRBJ1-6, reads DAMVIQNPRYQVTQFGKPVTLSCSQTLNHNVMYWYQQKSSQAPKLLFHYYDKDFNNEADTPDNFQSRRPNTSFCFLDIRSPGLGDTAMYLCATSRDRPGGSSPLHFGNGTRLTVT.

The rearrangement uses TRBV3-1 (or the pseudogene TRBV3-2) and TRBJ2-6; no clear D. The V gene lost 4 bases and the J gene lost 0 bases, with 7 bases spanning the gap. Germline CDR1 and CDR2: LGHDT and YNNKEL (reference sequence). The CDR3 is made up of 15 amino acids. DNA for the CDR3: TGTGCCAGCAGCCGACTGTTCTCTGGGGCCAACGTCCTGACTTTC. It codes for CASSRLFSGANVLTF.

The rearrangement uses TRBV5-6 and TRBJ2-5, with D perhaps TRBD2 (6 bases). Germline values: CDR1 SGHDT, CDR2 YYEEEE. CDR3 size: 13 residues. The V end was cut by 3 bases, the J end by 4 bases, with 10 bases between. CDR3 bases: TGTGCCAGCAGCTCCCTCGGGAGAGAGACCCAGTACTTC. As protein: CASSSLGRETQYF.

This rearrangement joins TRBV29-1 to TRBJ1-2; the D gene is possibly TRBD1 (6 bases). CDR1 and CDR2 (germline): SQVTM, ANQGSEA. V lost 6 bases and J lost 3, with 17 bases in between. The CDR3 totals 14 residues. CDR3 bases: TGCAGCGTGATGAAGGGGGTGGGCGACTATGGCTACACCTTC. Residues: CSVMKGVGDYGYTF.

CDR3 sequence: CASSQDGTGEIQYF. The CDR3 DNA reads TGCGCCAGCAGCCAAGACGGGACGGGGGAAATTCAGTACTTC. The rearrangement links TRBV4-3 to TRBJ2-4; D is possibly TRBD2 (6 bases). V lost 0 bases to trimming and J lost 10 bases, with 13 bases between them. This CDR3 has 14 amino acids. Germline V lookup: CDR1 LGHNA, CDR2 YSLEER.

J is TRBJ1-4 and V is TRBV5-6; 7 bases are a match to TRBD1. Germline values: CDR1 SGHDT, CDR2 YYEEEE. Losses at the gene ends were 6 bases for V and 4 bases for J; bases not matched to a gene: 6. The CDR3 loop spans 14 amino acids. CDR3 DNA sequence: TGTGCCAGCACCCAACAGGGGTATAATGAAAAACTGTTTTTT. Its translation: CASTQQGYNEKLFF.

CDR3 coding DNA: TGTGCCAGCAGTCGAGAAATCAATCAGCCCCAGCATTTT. This encodes CASSREINQPQHF. The chain carries TRBV12-3 or TRBV12-4 and TRBJ1-5; D gene uncertain. V dropped 5 bases and J dropped 3 bases, with 8 bases sitting between them. This CDR3 spans 13 amino acids.

This rearrangement joins TRBV5-1 to TRBJ1-2; D is possibly TRBD1 (5 bases). This CDR3 comprises 17 residues. The germline gives CDR1 SGHRS, CDR2 YFSETQ. V was trimmed by 0 bases and J by 4 bases, leaving 19 bases between them. The CDR3 here is CASSLEESVTGTYGYTF. CDR3 bases: TGCGCCAGCAGCTTGGAAGAATCGGTCACAGGCACCTATGGCTACACCTTC.

This clone has just one count. CDR3 DNA: TGTGCCAGTAGTATAGGACAGGAAATCACTGAAGCTTTCTTT. This translates into CASSIGQEITEAFF. V and J are TRBV19 and TRBJ1-1; tentative D call: TRBD1 (6 bases). Between the trimmed V and J ends, which lost 1 base and 4 bases, there was a span of 10 bases. Germline values: CDR1 LNHDA, CDR2 SQIVND (reference sequence). The CDR3 is 14 amino acids.

J is TRBJ2-1 and V is TRBV27; 16 bases match TRBD2. Germline V gene sequence: CDR1 MNHEY, CDR2 SMNVEV (reference sequence). The CDR3 is 18 amino acids. With 7 bases clipped from V and 0 bases from J, the junction kept 6 bases outside the gene matches. In nucleotides, the CDR3 is TGTGCCAGCAACCCCGGGACTAGCGGGGGGGCCTCCTACAATGAGCAGTTCTTC. Its translation: CASNPGTSGGASYNEQFF.